These T cell receptor beta chains were read from a single sample in a study of shared clonotypes between healthy human individuals. Profiled with immunoSEQ multiplex PCR; TCRdb holds only in-frame clones, not every one. The table lists 2 million to 2.5 million clones, around 95% of them singletons. The sample taken for sequencing was naive CD4+ T cells sorted from blood. All receptors derive from a man between 18 and 35 years old in good health. Each CDR3 is given with its conserved first and last residue. Each record gives: V gene, clone size, J gene, D gene, CDR3 DNA, CDR3 protein. The D gene is left open where the match is weak. A row's size may be missing; if present it is once, few, many or a size class.

TRBV30	-	TRBJ2-5	-	TGTGCCTGGAGTCCACAGGTCCAGGAGACCCAGTACTTC	CAWSPQVQETQYF
TRBV30	-	TRBJ2-2	-	TGTGCCTGGAGGGATCAGGGCAGGGTCCCCGGGGAGCTGTTTTTT	CAWRDQGRVPGELFF
TRBV5-8	-	TRBJ2-1	-	TGTGCCAGCAGCTCCGGGCTTTTCTATGAGCAGTTCTTC	CASSSGLFYEQFF
TRBV30	-	TRBJ1-3	-	TGTGCCTGGAGTGGTGCGCAGACAACGACCTCTGGAAACACCATATATTTT	CAWSGAQTTTSGNTIYF
TRBV19	-	TRBJ1-1	TRBD1	TGTGCCAGTAGCCTCTTGGTCGGACAGGGCACTGAAGCTTTCTTT	CASSLLVGQGTEAFF
TRBV10-2	once	TRBJ1-3	TRBD1	TGCGCCAGCACCGGGACAGGTGGAAACACCATATATTTT	CASTGTGGNTIYF
TRBV27	once	TRBJ1-1	-	TGTGCCAGCACCTCGCGTTGGATGGCAGGACCGAACACTGAAGCTTTCTTT	CASTSRWMAGPNTEAFF
TRBV5-1	-	TRBJ2-2	-	TGCGCCAGCAGCTTACCCGGGACGACGAACACCGGGGAGCTGTTTTTT	CASSLPGTTNTGELFF
TRBV4-3	-	TRBJ2-4	-	TGCGCCAGCAGCCAAGTGATGGCAGTGGACATTCAGTACTTC	CASSQVMAVDIQYF
TRBV7-9	-	TRBJ1-4	-	TGTGCCAGCATCTCGGAGCTTGCAACTAATGAAAAACTGTTTTTT	CASISELATNEKLFF
TRBV4-1	once	TRBJ2-2	-	TGCGCCAGCAGCCAAGATAAGGTGTTCCGCACCGGGGAGCTGTTTTTT	CASSQDKVFRTGELFF
TRBV30	-	TRBJ2-1	-	TGTGCCTGGAGATCGGGACTCGCCTACAATGAGCAGTTCTTC	CAWRSGLAYNEQFF
TRBV13	-	TRBJ2-3	TRBD2	TGTGCCAGCACTAACTTCGGGACTAGCAGAGATACGCAGTATTTT	CASTNFGTSRDTQYF
TRBV19	-	TRBJ1-5	TRBD1	TGTGCCAGTAGTACCGCAGGGGGAATCGGCAATCAGCCCCAGCATTTT	CASSTAGGIGNQPQHF
TRBV4-1	-	TRBJ1-5	-	TGCGCCAGCAGCCAAGTACAGGGCCCGGGCAATCAGCCCCAGCATTTT	CASSQVQGPGNQPQHF
TRBV4-3	-	TRBJ2-7	TRBD1	TGCGCCAGCAGCCAAGTCCTGGACAGGGACTACGAGCAGTACTTC	CASSQVLDRDYEQYF
TRBV6-5	-	TRBJ1-1	-	TGTGCCAGCAGTTCCCCGGGACGGAGGAACACTGAAGCTTTCTTT	CASSSPGRRNTEAFF
TRBV15	-	TRBJ1-6	-	TGTGCCACCAGCAGAGTGAGCAGGGATAATTCACCCCTCCACTTT	CATSRVSRDNSPLHF
TRBV5-4	-	TRBJ1-1	TRBD1	TGTGCCAGCAGCTTATCCCCGGGACAGACACAGAACACTGAAGCTTTCTTT	CASSLSPGQTQNTEAFF
TRBV28	-	TRBJ1-5	TRBD1	TGTGCCAGCAGTTTCAGGACAGGGGCAACTTATAGCAATCAGCCCCAGCATTTT	CASSFRTGATYSNQPQHF
TRBV6-1	-	TRBJ2-7	-	TGTGCCAGCTCCCGGGACCAGAACGAGCAGTACTTC	CASSRDQNEQYF
TRBV9	-	TRBJ2-2	TRBD2	TGTGCCAGCAGCGGGCTAGCGGGAGTCACCGGGGAGCTGTTTTTT	CASSGLAGVTGELFF
TRBV7-9	-	TRBJ2-5	-	TGTGCCAGCAGCTGGGTTAAAGAGACCCAGTACTTC	CASSWVKETQYF